The 31 T cell receptor beta chains in this list originate from one sample, sequenced in a study of shared clonotypes between healthy human individuals. Measured with immunoSEQ multiplex PCR; TCRdb has only the in-frame clones, and not every one. The profile shows around 1.9 million clones, roughly 93% of them singletons. Only CD45RO-negative cells positively selected for CCR7 counted as naive CD8 cells, so terminally differentiated effector memory CD45RA+ cells were excluded. Sequencing used naive CD8+ T cells from PBMCs. All receptors come from a young man in good health. Some clones in this sample may be carry-over from other donors' samples.

This clone has a handful of counts. The chain uses TRBV19 and TRBJ2-7, with TRBD2 matching 11 bases. The J segment lost 3 bases and the V segment lost 3 bases, leaving 10 bases of the junction unmatched. Germline CDR1 reads LNHDA; CDR2 reads SQIVND (reference sequence). This CDR3 is built from 17 residues. The CDR3 region is CASSITRASGRFYEQYF. The CDR3 region has the DNA TGTGCCAGTAGTATTACGCGGGCTAGCGGGAGGTTCTACGAGCAGTACTTC.

V is TRBV5-1 and J is TRBJ1-3; D is possibly TRBD1 (6 bases). CDR3 length equals 16 residues. Germline V lookup: CDR1 SGHRS, CDR2 YFSETQ. V was cut by 6 bases and J by 0 bases, with 16 bases left in between. Here the CDR3 reads CASTEDSSNSGNTIYF. CDR3 in DNA: TGCGCCAGCACAGAGGACAGCTCGAACTCTGGAAACACCATATATTTT.

Remarks on this clone: The same CDR3 is also encoded by other DNA sequences in this sample. V is TRBV28 and J is TRBJ2-1, with 8 bases fitting TRBD2. The CDR3 sequence is 15 residues long. The V and J ends lost 5 bases and 4 bases, in that order; junction bases with no gene match: 7. The germline CDR1 and CDR2 sequences are MDHEN and SYDVKM. CDR3 in DNA: TGTGCCAGCAGTCCCGGACTAGCAGTTTACAATGAGCAGTTCTTC. Translating gives CASSPGLAVYNEQFF.

The V call is TRBV28, the J call TRBJ2-1; D possibly corresponds to TRBD2 (6 bases). This CDR3 has 18 amino acids. Looked up from germline, CDR1 is MDHEN and CDR2 is SYDVKM. V lost 5 bases and J lost 0, with 20 bases in between. CDR3 in amino acids: CASSNPLLEGPSYNEQFF. In nucleotides, the CDR3 is TGTGCCAGCAGTAATCCTCTACTGGAGGGCCCCTCCTACAATGAGCAGTTCTTC.

The CDR3 is CASSQVTGTNQPQHF. CDR3 DNA sequence: TGCGCCAGCAGCCAGGTTACCGGGACGAATCAGCCCCAGCATTTT. This sequence joins TRBV4-3 and TRBJ1-5, with D maybe TRBD1 (5 bases). The V and J ends lost 3 bases and 4 bases respectively, with 13 bases between them. The CDR3 runs to 15 residues. Germline CDR1 is LGHNA and CDR2 is YSLEER.

This chain connects TRBV11-2 to TRBJ2-1; D might be TRBD1 (6 bases). The CDR3 has 15 residues. Looked up from germline, CDR1 is SGHAT and CDR2 is FQNNGV. The V gene lost 4 bases and the J gene lost 6 bases, with 16 bases spanning the gap. The DNA for the CDR3 is TGTGCCAGCAGCTCTCAAGCCAGGGGATTCAATGAGCAGTTCTTC. Its translation: CASSSQARGFNEQFF.

Regarding this clone: This specimen includes other DNA sequences encoding the same CDR3. The CDR3 loop reads CSVPDYGYTF. The CDR3 coding sequence is TGCAGCGTCCCAGACTATGGCTACACCTTC. The chain has TRBV29-1 and TRBJ1-2, with D hard to call. Germline-derived CDR1 and CDR2 are SQVTM and ANQGSEA. The CDR3 consists of 10 residues. The germline V and J ends were trimmed by 6 bases and 3 bases, with 5 bases remaining between them.

This chain links TRBV7-9 with TRBJ2-7, with D possibly TRBD1 on 7 matching bases. Trimming took off 3 bases at V and 5 bases at J, with 14 bases between the two ends. Germline lookup yields CDR1 SEHNR and CDR2 FQNEAQ (reference sequence). The CDR3 is 14 residues long. The CDR3 DNA sequence: TGTGCCAGCAGCTTGGAGGGACAGCTTCACGAGCAGTACTTC. Residues: CASSLEGQLHEQYF.

The chain carries TRBV27 and TRBJ2-7, with 11 nucleotides matching TRBD2. The CDR3 has 15 amino acids. The germline V gene encodes CDR1 MNHEY and CDR2 SMNVEV (reference sequence). With 5 bases clipped from V and 6 bases from J, the junction kept 9 bases outside the gene matches. CDR3: CASSDGTSGRGEQYF. The CDR3 DNA sequence: TGTGCCAGCAGTGACGGGACTAGCGGCCGGGGCGAGCAGTACTTC.

The chain couples TRBV5-4 to TRBJ2-6; 7 bases fit TRBD2. Germline V lookup: CDR1 SGHNT, CDR2 YYREEE (reference sequence). The CDR3 covers 17 residues. V was pared by 2 bases and J by 0 bases, with 5 bases of the junction left unmatched. The CDR3 nucleotides read TGTGCCAGCAGCTTAAAAGGGGACTACTCTGGGGCCAACGTCCTGACTTTC. Translated: CASSLKGDYSGANVLTF.

Remarks on this clone: Germline and junction disagree at one end, which may indicate a read error. The genes are TRBV9 and TRBJ2-1, with D possibly being TRBD1 (5 bases). Germline loops: CDR1 SGDLS, CDR2 YYNGEE. CDR3 length equals 16 residues. Here the CDR3 reads CASSELWTSSNNEQFF. The CDR3 bases are TGTGCCAGCAGCGAACTATGGACATCCTCCAACAATGAGCAGTTCTTC.

The chain couples TRBV5-6 to TRBJ2-7; the D is unclear. The V end was cut by 0 bases, the J end by 7 bases, with 17 bases between. Germline V gives CDR1 SGHDT, CDR2 YYEEEE. The CDR3 loop spans 15 amino acids. This CDR3 reads CASSLGVPPPEEQYF. The DNA of the CDR3 is TGTGCCAGCAGCTTGGGTGTCCCCCCTCCGGAAGAGCAGTACTTC. Complete variable domain (other parts from reference TRBV5-6 and TRBJ2-7): DAGVTQSPTHLIKTRGQQVTLRCSPKSGHDTVSWYQQALGQGPQFIFQYYEEEERQRGNFPDRFSGHQFPNYSSELNVNALLLGDSALYLCASSLGVPPPEEQYFGPGTRLTVT.

This clone was counted only a few times. The chain recombines TRBV1 with TRBJ1-1; TRBD1 is taken as the D call from the table, unchecked against the DNA. TRBV1 has pseudogene status. CDR3 length equals 16 residues. The CDR3 DNA reads TGCACCAGCAGCCAAGATAGGGGAACAGCGTTCACTGAAGCTTTCTTT. It encodes CTSSQDRGTAFTEAFF.

CDR3 nucleotides: TGTGCCAGCTCACCATCGACAGGGGGCGTATCGGCCGGGGAGCTGTTTTTT. It codes for CASSPSTGGVSAGELFF. The rearrangement joins TRBV18 to TRBJ2-2; 10 nucleotides agree with TRBD1. The germline gives CDR1 KGHSH, CDR2 LQKENI. The CDR3 runs to 17 residues. The J segment lost 6 bases and the V segment lost 2 bases, leaving 9 bases of the junction unmatched.

The chain couples TRBV6-1 to TRBJ1-2; the D gene is possibly TRBD1 (6 bases). The V and J ends lost 5 bases and 6 bases respectively, with 13 bases between them. The CDR3 runs to 13 residues. In germline, CDR1 is MNHNS, CDR2 SASEGT. The DNA of the CDR3 is TGTGCCAGCAGTTATGGGACAATGGATGGCTACACCTTC. Residues: CASSYGTMDGYTF.

About this clone: Other DNA sequences within the sample encode an identical CDR3. The chain recombines TRBV27 with TRBJ2-1; D perhaps matches TRBD2 (6 bases). V was shortened by 2 bases and J by 6 bases, with 11 bases between the two germline ends. The CDR3 runs to 14 residues. From germline, CDR1 is MNHEY and CDR2 SMNVEV (reference sequence). Written as DNA, the CDR3 is TGTGCCAGCAGTTTAAGGGACTCTCGCAATGAGCAGTTCTTC. Translation: CASSLRDSRNEQFF.

In this sample, this clone turned up a few times. The chain combines TRBV5-1 with TRBJ1-1; a weak D match, TRBD1 (6 bases). Trimming shortened V by 4 bases and J by 1 base, and 14 bases separated the two germline ends. Per the germline V gene, CDR1 is SGHRS and CDR2 is YFSETQ. The CDR3 has 15 residues. CDR3 nucleotides: TGCGCCAGCAGCCAGTACAGGGAGAGGAACACTGAAGCTTTCTTT. Its translation: CASSQYRERNTEAFF.

The V and J genes are TRBV27 and TRBJ2-1; 11 nucleotides match TRBD2. The V gene end was trimmed by 5 bases and the J gene end by 6 bases; junction bases not matched to a gene: 6. Looked up from germline, CDR1 is MNHEY and CDR2 is SMNVEV (reference sequence). The CDR3 spans 15 residues. CDR3 sequence reads: CASSTIAGGPNEQFF. In DNA, the CDR3 is TGTGCCAGCAGTACTATAGCGGGAGGGCCCAATGAGCAGTTCTTC.

About this clone: The same CDR3 also results from other DNA sequences found in this sample. The chain links TRBV5-1 to TRBJ2-1; D gene unclear. The V end was cut by 0 bases, the J end by 7 bases, with 5 bases between. CDR1 and CDR2 from the germline V gene are SGHRS and YFSETQ. The CDR3 is 12 amino acids. CDR3 protein: CASSLGRNEQFF. In nucleotides, the CDR3 is TGCGCCAGCAGCTTGGGCAGGAATGAGCAGTTCTTC.

J is TRBJ2-7 and V is TRBV6-1, with a possible D match to TRBD1 (5 bases). The CDR3 is 15 amino acids. Germline-derived CDR1 and CDR2 are MNHNS and SASEGT. V shed 4 bases and J shed 0 bases, with 13 bases lying between them. CDR3 DNA: TGTGCCAGCAGTGTTGACAGAGACTCCTCCTACGAGCAGTACTTC. Its protein is CASSVDRDSSYEQYF.

This clone has a handful of counts. The chain couples TRBV6-7 to TRBJ1-1; D remains ambiguous. TRBV6-7 is treated as an ORF (open reading frame) with a function not yet certain. The CDR3 extends over 13 amino acids. V shed 7 bases and J shed 0 bases, with 9 bases lying between them. The CDR3 DNA reads TGTGCCAGCATCCTTCAGTTGAACACTGAAGCTTTCTTT. Translated: CASILQLNTEAFF.

V gene TRBV9 combines with J gene TRBJ2-1; no definite D call. V was trimmed by 0 bases and J by 6 bases, leaving 7 bases between them. Germline CDR1 reads SGDLS; CDR2 reads YYNGEE. CDR3 length: 13 residues. CDR3 nucleotide sequence: TGTGCCAGCAGCGTAGACCTTCCCAATGAGCAGTTCTTC. Translation gives CASSVDLPNEQFF.

V usage is TRBV6-5 and J usage is TRBJ1-1; D not certain. Germline CDR1 MNHEY, CDR2 SVGAGI. The CDR3 runs 15 residues. Trimming removed 0 bases at V and 1 base at J, with 9 bases between. The CDR3 nucleotides are TGTGCCAGCAGTTACTCGGACTGGTCGAACACTGAAGCTTTCTTT. Its protein product is CASSYSDWSNTEAFF.

The CDR3 here is CASSHATGRDEQYF. The DNA for the CDR3 is TGCGCCAGCAGCCACGCCACTGGACGGGACGAGCAGTACTTC. The V and J genes are TRBV4-1 and TRBJ2-7; no definite D call. The CDR3 runs 14 residues. In germline, CDR1 is MGHRA, CDR2 YSYEKL. The ends were cut back, 3 bases at V and 5 bases at J, with 14 bases in the middle.

The chain combines TRBV19 with TRBJ2-7, with D tentatively TRBD1 (6 bases). The germline CDR1 and CDR2 sequences are LNHDA and SQIVND (reference sequence). The CDR3 contains 16 residues. Trimming pared 0 bases from V and 1 base from J, leaving 13 bases between. Written as DNA, the CDR3 is TGTGCCAGTAGTATAGAGGCTGCAGGGGTATCCTACGAGCAGTACTTC. As protein: CASSIEAAGVSYEQYF. Full variable domain (remainder filled in from reference TRBV19 and TRBJ2-7): DGGITQSPKYLFRKEGQNVTLSCEQNLNHDAMYWYRQDPGQGLRLIYYSQIVNDFQKGDIAEGYSVSREKKESFPLTVTSAQKNPTAFYLCASSIEAAGVSYEQYFGPGTRLTVT.

This chain connects TRBV15 to TRBJ2-7, with 9 bases lining up with TRBD2. This CDR3 contains 15 residues. The trim removed 5 bases at V and 4 bases at J, leaving 9 bases unmatched. Germline V gives CDR1 LNHNV, CDR2 YYDKDF (reference sequence). In nucleotides, the CDR3 is TGTGCCACCAGCCCCGAGGGACTAGCATCATACGAGCAGTACTTC. Protein sequence: CATSPEGLASYEQYF.

The J gene is TRBJ2-7, the V gene TRBV5-6, with TRBD2 identical over 7 bases. J gave up 5 bases and V 0 bases, and 8 bases lay outside the gene matches. The CDR3 loop spans 15 amino acids. Germline V gives CDR1 SGHDT, CDR2 YYEEEE. DNA for the CDR3: TGTGCCAGCAGCTTGGGGGCACTAGCGTTAGACGAGCAGTACTTC. As protein: CASSLGALALDEQYF.

The CDR3: CSVEFVSHRANEQFF. The CDR3 DNA follows: TGCAGCGTTGAATTTGTCAGCCACAGAGCCAATGAGCAGTTCTTC. The chain carries TRBV29-1 and TRBJ2-1; D is unresolved. V was clipped by 2 bases and J by 6 bases, with 17 bases between them. Germline-derived CDR1 and CDR2 are SQVTM and ANQGSEA. The CDR3 consists of 15 residues.

As to this clone: Distinct nucleotide sequences in the sample also encode this CDR3. V gene TRBV27 combines with J gene TRBJ1-2; a possible D gene is TRBD1 (6 bases). Germline CDR1 MNHEY, CDR2 SMNVEV (reference sequence). The CDR3 is 13 amino acids. V was trimmed by 2 bases and J by 7 bases, leaving 11 bases between them. CDR3 coding DNA: TGTGCCAGCAGTTTAACGGGGGGCGGTGGCTACACCTTC. Its protein product is CASSLTGGGGYTF.

CDR3 sequence (DNA): TGTGCCAGCGGTTTCTACAATGAGCAGTTCTTC. Its translation: CASGFYNEQFF. The chain links TRBV25-1 to TRBJ2-1; D unresolved. V lost 8 bases and J lost 3, with 5 bases in between. The CDR3 contains 11 residues. CDR1 is MGHDK, CDR2 SYGVNS, per germline.

With respect to this clone: The sample carries other DNA sequences with the same CDR3. The chain recombines TRBV13 with TRBJ2-5; 12 bases match TRBD2. V gave up 4 bases and J gave up 2 bases; unmatched junction bases: 2. Germline CDR1 PRHDT, CDR2 FYEKMQ (reference sequence). The length of the CDR3 is 15 residues. The CDR3 nucleotides are TGTGCCAGCAGCTCCGGACTAGCGGGACAAGAGACCCAGTACTTC. Translation gives CASSSGLAGQETQYF.